This passage covers 19 T cell receptor beta chains from one sample sequenced in a study of blood T cell repertoires in COVID-19. Profiled with immunoSEQ multiplex PCR; TCRdb holds only in-frame clones, not every one. The table lists 250,000 to 350,000 clones, around 87% of them singletons. The sequenced sample consisted of peripheral blood. These receptors were collected from a woman in her forties or fifties who had recovered from COVID-19.

The CDR3 nucleotides are TGCGCCAGCACCGCCGGGACTAGCGGGACCTACGAGCAGTACTTC. This encodes CASTAGTSGTYEQYF. The rearrangement joins TRBV10-2 to TRBJ2-7, with 13 positions matching TRBD2. From germline, CDR1 is WSHSY and CDR2 SAAADI. The CDR3 loop spans 15 amino acids. V shed 7 bases, J shed 2 bases, and the junction held 5 bases outside the gene matches.

The chain uses TRBV7-2 and TRBJ2-5, with TRBD2 identical over 8 bases. This CDR3 has 16 amino acids. Germline loops: CDR1 SGHTA, CDR2 FQGNSA. V was clipped by 3 bases and J by 7 bases; unmatched bases: 13. The CDR3 DNA reads as TGTGCCAGCAGCTTCTTCAACCCGGGACTAGGCGGGACCCAGTACTTC. It is translated as CASSFFNPGLGGTQYF.

The chain employs TRBV30 and TRBJ2-1; 10 positions match TRBD2. CDR1 and CDR2 from the germline V gene are GTSNPN and SVGIG (reference sequence). The CDR3 totals 13 residues. After removal of 7 bases from V and 7 bases from J, the junction contained 7 bases not matched to a gene. Here the CDR3 DNA reads TGTGCCTATGGTAAAGCGGGAGGGAATGAGCAGTTCTTC. Translation: CAYGKAGGNEQFF. Combining the CDR3 with reference TRBV30 and TRBJ2-1 gives the whole variable domain SQTIHQWPATLVQPVGSPLSLECTVEGTSNPNLYWYRQAAGRGLQLLFYSVGIGQISSEVPQNLSASRPQDRQFILSSKKLLLSDSGFYLCAYGKAGGNEQFFGPGTRLTVL.

The chain uses TRBV3-1 (or the pseudogene TRBV3-2) and TRBJ2-3; D perhaps matches TRBD1 (6 bases). Germline V gene lookup returns CDR1 LGHDT and CDR2 YNNKEL (reference sequence). The CDR3 runs 16 residues. V lost 4 bases to trimming and J lost 1 base, with 15 bases between them. CDR3 loop: CASSPEDSPRTDTQYF. The CDR3 nucleotides read TGTGCCAGCAGCCCGGAGGACAGCCCCCGCACAGATACGCAGTATTTT.

This clone has only a few counts. The chain combines TRBV7-9 with TRBJ2-7; 11 nucleotides match TRBD1. V lost 5 bases, J lost 7 bases, and 4 bases stayed unmatched. Germline lookup yields CDR1 SEHNR and CDR2 FQNEAQ (reference sequence). This CDR3 is 13 amino acids long. The CDR3 loop reads CASSQDRGLEQYF. CDR3 sequence (DNA): TGTGCCAGCAGCCAGGACAGGGGGCTTGAGCAGTACTTC. Full variable domain (outside the CDR3, taken from reference TRBV7-9 and TRBJ2-7): DTGVSQNPRHKITKRGQNVTFRCDPISEHNRLYWYRQTLGQGPEFLTYFQNEAQLEKSRLLSDRFSAERPKGSFSTLEIQRTEQGDSAMYLCASSQDRGLEQYFGPGTRLTVT.

This chain uses TRBV4-3 with TRBJ1-4; 7 bases align to TRBD1. This CDR3 is 15 amino acids long. The V gene end was trimmed by 1 base and the J gene end by 7 bases; junction bases not matched to a gene: 6. Per the germline V gene, CDR1 is LGHNA and CDR2 is YSLEER. The DNA for the CDR3 is TGCGCCAGCAGCCAAGGAAACAGGGGTGGTGAAAAACTGTTTTTT. As protein: CASSQGNRGGEKLFF.

The rearrangement joins TRBV7-9 to TRBJ2-5, with 10 positions matching TRBD1. V gave up 8 bases and J gave up 5 bases; unmatched junction bases: 11. This CDR3 has 15 amino acids. Germline CDR1 SEHNR, CDR2 FQNEAQ (reference sequence). The CDR3 DNA reads as TGTGCCAGCTTTGTCGAGACAGGGGGCCCGGAGACCCAGTACTTC. Encoded protein: CASFVETGGPETQYF.

The V call is TRBV10-3, the J call TRBJ2-7, with D perhaps matching TRBD2 (5 bases). Germline CDR1 ENHRY, CDR2 SYGVKD. With 8 bases removed from V and 6 bases from J, the gap between germline ends came to 11 bases. CDR3 length equals 11 residues. CDR3 nucleotides: TGTGCCATCGGAGGTCTAGGCGAGCAGTACTTC. Its protein product is CAIGGLGEQYF.

The chain is built from TRBV7-2 and TRBJ2-3; the D gene is possibly TRBD1 (5 bases). This CDR3 has 14 amino acids. Trimming shortened V by 2 bases and J by 4 bases, and 10 bases separated the two germline ends. The V gene's germline CDR1 is SGHTA and CDR2 FQGNSA. The CDR3 region is CASSLIQGPDTQYF. The CDR3, as DNA: TGTGCCAGCAGCTTAATTCAGGGCCCAGATACGCAGTATTTT.

The chain is built from TRBV5-5 and TRBJ1-3; weak D call: TRBD1 (5 bases). The V gene lost 1 base and the J gene lost 0 bases, with 11 bases spanning the gap. The CDR3 sequence is 16 residues long. Per germline, CDR1 SGHKS and CDR2 YYEKEE (reference sequence). CDR3 DNA sequence: TGTGCCAGCAGCTTGTTAGGGGCTTTCTCTGGAAACACCATATATTTT. It codes for CASSLLGAFSGNTIYF.

This chain joins TRBV20-1 and TRBJ2-2; D gene unclear. Trimming took off 5 bases at V and 7 bases at J, with 5 bases between the two ends. The CDR3 extends over 10 amino acids. Germline V gene data show CDR1 as DFQATT and CDR2 as SNEGSKA (reference sequence). Here the CDR3 reads CSASHGELFF. Written as DNA, the CDR3 is TGCAGTGCTTCACACGGGGAGCTGTTTTTT.

The V call is TRBV28, the J call TRBJ1-5, with 7 positions matching TRBD1. This CDR3 is 12 amino acids long. The germline gives CDR1 MDHEN, CDR2 SYDVKM. The junction had 5 bases not matched to a gene; V was cut back by 11 bases and J by 4 bases. DNA for the CDR3: TGTGCCGGTCAACAGGGGAATCAGCCCCAGCATTTT. Translation: CAGQQGNQPQHF. Filled out from reference TRBV28 and TRBJ1-5, the complete variable domain reads DVKVTQSSRYLVKRTGEKVFLECVQDMDHENMFWYRQDPGLGLRLIYFSYDVKMKEKGDIPEGYSVSREKKERFSLILESASTNQTSMYLCAGQQGNQPQHFGDGTRLSIL.

Comment on this clone: Other DNA sequences from this sample encode an identical CDR3 as well. This rearrangement joins TRBV10-3 to TRBJ2-7; weak D call: TRBD2 (7 bases). From germline, CDR1 is ENHRY and CDR2 SYGVKD. Deletions cut 4 bases from V and 4 bases from J, with 11 bases between. The CDR3 length is 13 residues. The CDR3 coding sequence is TGTGCCATCAGTGGCGCGGGGGCTTACGAGCAGTACTTC. Residues: CAISGAGAYEQYF.

The rearrangement uses TRBV7-3 and TRBJ2-1; 8 nucleotides match TRBD2. The CDR3 sequence is 16 residues long. Germline trimming cut 1 base from V and 7 bases from J; bases unmatched to any gene: 9. CDR1 is SGHTA and CDR2 is FQGTGA in the germline V gene. This CDR3 reads CASSLRSGRDWNEQFF. For the CDR3, the DNA is TGTGCCAGCAGCTTAAGGTCCGGGAGGGATTGGAATGAGCAGTTCTTC.

V gene TRBV10-3 combines with J gene TRBJ2-7; D might be TRBD1 (6 bases). Trimming removed 6 bases from V and 1 base from J, with 7 bases in between. This CDR3 has 12 amino acids. The germline V gene encodes CDR1 ENHRY and CDR2 SYGVKD. The CDR3 loop is CAIRDRSYEQYF. The CDR3 nucleotides read TGTGCCATCAGGGACAGATCCTACGAGCAGTACTTC.

V is TRBV5-4 and J is TRBJ1-4; possible D gene TRBD1, 5 bases. The CDR3 is made up of 13 amino acids. Germline V gives CDR1 SGHNT, CDR2 YYREEE (reference sequence). V was clipped by 4 bases and J by 5 bases, with 9 bases between them. CDR3 protein: CASSRDWNEKLFF. CDR3 in DNA: TGTGCCAGCAGCCGGGACTGGAATGAAAAACTGTTTTTT.

The chain links TRBV19 to TRBJ1-1; 7 bases align to TRBD1. Germline V gene data show CDR1 as LNHDA and CDR2 as SQIVND (reference sequence). The CDR3 spans 14 residues. The V and J ends lost 6 bases and 1 base, in that order; junction bases with no gene match: 5. CDR3 residues: CASSPGQKNTEAFF. In nucleotides, the CDR3 is TGTGCCAGTAGCCCGGGACAGAAGAACACTGAAGCTTTCTTT.

This chain uses TRBV28 with TRBJ1-2; D might be TRBD1 (5 bases). Germline V gene lookup returns CDR1 MDHEN and CDR2 SYDVKM. This CDR3 has 12 amino acids. Between the trimmed V and J ends, which lost 5 bases and 3 bases, there was a span of 7 bases. Here the CDR3 DNA reads TGTGCCAGCAGTCGGGGGGACTATGGCTACACCTTC. Amino acids: CASSRGDYGYTF.

This chain connects TRBV27 to TRBJ2-1, with TRBD2 as a possible D gene (6 bases). Between the trimmed V and J ends, which lost 5 bases and 4 bases, there was a span of 15 bases. Germline values: CDR1 MNHEY, CDR2 SMNVEV (reference sequence). This CDR3 spans 15 amino acids. The CDR3 nucleotides read TGTGCCAGCAGTCAACGGACTACACCATACAATGAGCAGTTCTTC. Protein sequence: CASSQRTTPYNEQFF.